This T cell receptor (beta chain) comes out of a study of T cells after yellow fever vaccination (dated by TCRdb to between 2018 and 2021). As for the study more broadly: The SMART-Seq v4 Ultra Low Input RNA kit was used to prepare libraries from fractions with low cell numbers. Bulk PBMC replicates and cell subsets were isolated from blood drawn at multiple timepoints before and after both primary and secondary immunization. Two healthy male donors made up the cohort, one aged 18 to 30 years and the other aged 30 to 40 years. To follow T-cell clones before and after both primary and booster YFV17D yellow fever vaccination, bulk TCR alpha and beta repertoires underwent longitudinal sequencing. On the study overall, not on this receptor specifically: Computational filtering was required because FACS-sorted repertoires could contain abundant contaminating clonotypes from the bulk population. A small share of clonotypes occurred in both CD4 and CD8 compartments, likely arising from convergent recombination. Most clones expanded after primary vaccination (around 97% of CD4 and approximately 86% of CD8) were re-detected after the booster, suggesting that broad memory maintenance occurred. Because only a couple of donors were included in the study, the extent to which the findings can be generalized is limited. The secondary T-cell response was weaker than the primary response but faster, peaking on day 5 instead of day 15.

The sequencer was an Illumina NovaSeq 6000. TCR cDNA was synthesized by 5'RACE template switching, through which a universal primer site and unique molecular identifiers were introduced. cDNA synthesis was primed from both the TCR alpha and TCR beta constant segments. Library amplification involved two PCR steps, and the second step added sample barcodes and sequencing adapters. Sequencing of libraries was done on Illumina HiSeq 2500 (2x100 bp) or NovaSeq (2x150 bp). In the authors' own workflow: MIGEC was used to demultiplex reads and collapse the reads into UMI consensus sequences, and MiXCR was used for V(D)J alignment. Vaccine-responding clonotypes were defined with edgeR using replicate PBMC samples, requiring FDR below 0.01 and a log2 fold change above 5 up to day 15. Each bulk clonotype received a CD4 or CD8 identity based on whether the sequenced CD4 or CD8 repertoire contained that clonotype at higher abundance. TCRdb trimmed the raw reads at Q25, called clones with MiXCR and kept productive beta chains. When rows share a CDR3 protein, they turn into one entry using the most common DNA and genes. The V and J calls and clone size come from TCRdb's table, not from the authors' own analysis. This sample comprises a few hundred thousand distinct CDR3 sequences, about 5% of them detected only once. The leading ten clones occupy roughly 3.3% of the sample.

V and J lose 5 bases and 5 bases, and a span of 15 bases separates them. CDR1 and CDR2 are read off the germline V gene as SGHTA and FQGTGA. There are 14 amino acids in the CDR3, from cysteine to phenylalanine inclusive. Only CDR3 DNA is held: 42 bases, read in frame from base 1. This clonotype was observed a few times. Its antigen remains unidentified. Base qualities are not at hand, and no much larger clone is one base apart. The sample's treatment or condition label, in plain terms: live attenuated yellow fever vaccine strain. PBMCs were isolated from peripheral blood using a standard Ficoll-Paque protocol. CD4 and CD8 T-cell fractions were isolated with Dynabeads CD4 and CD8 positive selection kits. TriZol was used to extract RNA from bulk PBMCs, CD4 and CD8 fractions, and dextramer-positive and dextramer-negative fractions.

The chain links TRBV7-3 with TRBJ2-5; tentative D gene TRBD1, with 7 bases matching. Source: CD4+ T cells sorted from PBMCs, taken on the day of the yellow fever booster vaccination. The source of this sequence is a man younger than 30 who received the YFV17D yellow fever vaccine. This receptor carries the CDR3 CASSRQGGGETQYF. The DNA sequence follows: TGTGCCAGCAGCCGACAGGGAGGAGGGGAGACCCAGTACTTC.